The next 28 T cell receptor beta chains were all read from a single sample in a study of spatial heterogeneity in lung cancer. Each CDR3 protein gets one entry after TCRdb re-called the 5' RACE reads with MiXCR. In the table there are some 41,000 distinct CDR3 sequences, about 6.7% of which are singletons. The time point here: sample taken at primary tumor resection. Without sorting, whole RNA was sequenced from tumor, nontumor lung or frozen PBMC. The source was PBMCs, collected at surgery. These receptors came from a female donor with early-stage non-small cell lung cancer.

This clonotype was seen at least ten times. The genes are TRBV12-3 or TRBV12-4 and TRBJ1-1; D may be TRBD1 (5 bases). Between the trimmed V and J ends, which lost 2 bases and 5 bases, there was a span of 15 bases. This CDR3 has 15 residues. CDR3 nucleotide sequence: TGTGCCAGCAGTTTAAGTTGGGCAGGGTGGACTGAAGCTTTCTTT. This translates into CASSLSWAGWTEAFF.

The sample holds many counts of this clonotype. This chain joins TRBV7-9 and TRBJ2-7; D possibly corresponds to TRBD1 (6 bases). Germline CDR1 is SEHNR and CDR2 is FQNEAQ (reference sequence). The V gene lost 3 bases and the J gene lost 2 bases, with 14 bases spanning the gap. This CDR3 is built from 15 residues. This CDR3 reads CASSFIVSGAYEQYF. The CDR3 DNA is TGTGCCAGCAGCTTTATTGTGTCAGGGGCCTACGAGCAGTACTTC.

The V and J genes are TRBV20-1 and TRBJ2-5; tentative D call: TRBD1 (6 bases). V dropped 6 bases and J dropped 5 bases, with 19 bases sitting between them. Per the germline V gene, CDR1 is DFQATT and CDR2 is SNEGSKA (reference sequence). The CDR3 is made up of 14 amino acids. In DNA form, the CDR3 reads TGCAGTGCGCTCAACAGGGCTGGTCAGGAGACCCAGTACTTC. It encodes CSALNRAGQETQYF.

In this sample, this clonotype turned up many times. DNA of the CDR3: TGTGCCACCAGCATAGGACAGGGCGAGGACGAGCAGTACTTC. Its protein is CATSIGQGEDEQYF. This rearrangement joins TRBV15 to TRBJ2-7, with 8 bases aligning to TRBD1. This CDR3 is built from 14 residues. V was pared by 4 bases and J by 5 bases, with 7 bases of the junction left unmatched. Germline CDR1 reads LNHNV; CDR2 reads YYDKDF (reference sequence).

This clonotype was counted a few times. The rearrangement joins TRBV7-9 to TRBJ1-6; D perhaps matches TRBD1 (5 bases). Between the trimmed V and J ends, which lost 1 base and 9 bases, there was a span of 16 bases. The germline CDR1 and CDR2 sequences are SEHNR and FQNEAQ (reference sequence). The CDR3 length is 16 residues. This CDR3 is CASSLDGPGTGSPLHF. CDR3 DNA: TGTGCCAGCAGCTTAGATGGTCCAGGGACGGGTTCACCCCTCCACTTT.

This clonotype was seen ten or more times. The rearrangement uses TRBV24-1 and TRBJ2-1; D gene uncertain. CDR3 size: 13 residues. V lost 12 bases to trimming and J lost 0 bases, with 11 bases between them. Germline V CDR1 and CDR2: KGHDR, SFDVKD. CDR3 region: CAAKASSYNEQFF. The DNA of the CDR3 is TGTGCCGCTAAGGCCAGCTCCTACAATGAGCAGTTCTTC.

The rearrangement uses TRBV20-1 and TRBJ2-7; D call uncertain. CDR3 size: 14 residues. CDR1 and CDR2 (germline): DFQATT, SNEGSKA (reference sequence). Trimming cost V 0 bases and J 0 bases, with 9 bases left between them. This chain's CDR3 is CSARDGVSSYEQYF. The CDR3 DNA sequence: TGCAGTGCTAGAGATGGGGTCAGCTCCTACGAGCAGTACTTC.

This clonotype has a handful of counts. This chain joins TRBV18 and TRBJ1-4; 7 bases are shared with TRBD1. Germline lookup yields CDR1 KGHSH and CDR2 LQKENI. V was pared by 3 bases and J by 6 bases, with 7 bases of the junction left unmatched. The CDR3 sequence is 15 residues long. The CDR3 protein is CASSPSNRGDEKLFF. The CDR3 region has the DNA TGTGCCAGCTCACCTTCAAACAGGGGTGATGAAAAACTGTTTTTT.

This chain links TRBV27 with TRBJ2-5, with D perhaps matching TRBD2 (5 bases). The CDR3 is made up of 14 amino acids. Germline lookup yields CDR1 MNHEY and CDR2 SMNVEV (reference sequence). The V end lost 3 bases, the J end lost 0 bases, and 8 bases lay between the germline ends. In DNA, the CDR3 is TGTGCCAGCAGTTTGAGGGCAAACCAAGAGACCCAGTACTTC. It translates to CASSLRANQETQYF.

In this sample, this clonotype turned up many times. The genes are TRBV12-5 and TRBJ1-5; a possible D gene is TRBD1 (5 bases). The germline V gene has CDR1 LGHNT and CDR2 FRNRAP. Trimming took 3 bases from V and 3 from J, leaving 9 bases between them. The CDR3 sequence is 14 residues long. In nucleotides, the CDR3 is TGTGCTAGTGGTTTCCGGGGGGACAATCAGCCCCAGCATTTT. Translating it yields CASGFRGDNQPQHF.

The J gene is TRBJ2-5, the V gene TRBV28; D not certain. CDR3 length: 13 residues. Per the germline V gene, CDR1 is MDHEN and CDR2 is SYDVKM. With 5 bases removed from V and 2 bases from J, the gap between germline ends came to 9 bases. CDR3 DNA: TGTGCCAGCAGTACCGCACATCAAGAGACCCAGTACTTC. Protein: CASSTAHQETQYF.

This clonotype showed up many times. This rearrangement joins TRBV11-2 to TRBJ2-7; D is unresolved. Germline CDR1 SGHAT, CDR2 FQNNGV. The CDR3 consists of 15 residues. The V gene lost 3 bases and the J gene lost 2 bases, with 14 bases spanning the gap. The CDR3 is CASSFSTTLTYEQYF. DNA of the CDR3: TGTGCCAGCAGCTTTTCGACGACACTTACCTACGAGCAGTACTTC.

This clonotype was seen at least ten times. The gene calls are TRBV5-1 and TRBJ2-2, with a tentative D call TRBD1 (5 bases). This CDR3 is 16 amino acids long. The V and J ends lost 4 bases and 0 bases respectively, with 13 bases between them. Germline V gives CDR1 SGHRS, CDR2 YFSETQ. The DNA for the CDR3 is TGCGCCAGCAGCCAGAGGACACTGTCGAACACCGGGGAGCTGTTTTTT. Its protein is CASSQRTLSNTGELFF. The variable domain in full, completed from reference TRBV5-1 and TRBJ2-2, reads KAGVTQTPRYLIKTRGQQVTLSCSPISGHRSVSWYQQTPGQGLQFLFEYFSETQRNKGNFPGRFSGRQFSNSRSEMNVSTLELGDSALYLCASSQRTLSNTGELFFGEGSRLTVL.

Concerning this clonotype: Relative to the germline gene, one junction end is altered; a read error may explain this. The rearrangement joins TRBV28 to TRBJ2-7; 8 nucleotides agree with TRBD2. Germline V gene sequence: CDR1 MDHEN, CDR2 SYDVKM. The CDR3 runs to 16 residues. The CDR3 protein is CASSLGGGRFSYAQYF. In DNA, the CDR3 is TGTGCCAGCAGTTTAGGCGGGGGGCGCTTTTCCTACGCGCAGTACTTC. The full variable domain, in which reference TRBV28 and TRBJ2-7 provide the parts outside the CDR3, is DVKVTQSSRYLVKRTGEKVFLECVQDMDHENMFWYRQDPGLGLRLIYFSYDVKMKEKGDIPEGYSVSREKKERFSLILESASTNQTSMYLCASSLGGGRFSYAQYFGPGTRLTVT.

In its sample, this clonotype was seen many times. The chain uses TRBV12-3 or TRBV12-4 and TRBJ1-1; D possibly corresponds to TRBD1 (5 bases). The CDR3 sequence is 15 residues long. The V end lost 4 bases, the J end lost 0 bases, and 12 bases lay between the germline ends. Here the CDR3 DNA reads TGTGCCAGCAGTTCCCTGGGACGGCTGAACACTGAAGCTTTCTTT. Translation: CASSSLGRLNTEAFF.

This clonotype was seen ten or more times. The chain has TRBV20-1 and TRBJ1-2; D is undetermined. Germline V CDR1 and CDR2: DFQATT, SNEGSKA (reference sequence). The CDR3 is made up of 14 amino acids. Trimming pared 3 bases from V and 0 bases from J, leaving 11 bases between. The CDR3 region has the DNA TGCAGTGCTAGGGTACGGGGTACTAACTATGGCTACACCTTC. It specifies CSARVRGTNYGYTF.

The rearrangement links TRBV18 to TRBJ1-6; D might be TRBD1 (5 bases). This CDR3 is built from 15 residues. Trimming stripped 6 bases from V and 7 bases from J, with 16 bases between. Germline V gene lookup returns CDR1 KGHSH and CDR2 LQKENI. Written as DNA, the CDR3 is TGTGCCAGCTCCGCAGCGCAAGGGGACAATTCACCCCTCCACTTT. This encodes CASSAAQGDNSPLHF. The full variable domain, in which reference TRBV18 and TRBJ1-6 provide the parts outside the CDR3, is NAGVMQNPRHLVRRRGQEARLRCSPMKGHSHVYWYRQLPEEGLKFMVYLQKENIIDESGMPKERFSAEFPKEGPSILRIQQVVRGDSAAYFCASSAAQGDNSPLHFGNGTRLTVT.

This clonotype was recorded at least ten times. This chain joins TRBV7-2 and TRBJ2-2, with D tentatively TRBD1 (5 bases). CDR1 and CDR2 from the germline V gene are SGHTA and FQGNSA. The CDR3 spans 14 residues. The V end was cut by 1 base, the J end by 7 bases, with 10 bases between. The CDR3 nucleotides are TGTGCCAGCAGCTTAGTTTTAGGGGTCGGGGAGCTGTTTTTT. As protein: CASSLVLGVGELFF.

This clonotype has at least ten counts. The chain is built from TRBV6-2 or TRBV6-3 and TRBJ1-5; 8 nucleotides match TRBD1. The junction had 4 bases not matched to a gene; V was cut back by 2 bases and J by 7 bases. This CDR3 comprises 14 residues. Germline V lookup: CDR1 MNHEY, CDR2 SVGEGT. The CDR3 spells CASSYPAGGQPQHF. For the CDR3, the DNA is TGTGCCAGCAGTTACCCGGCAGGGGGCCAGCCCCAGCATTTT.

This clonotype was detected many times. The chain uses TRBV10-3 and TRBJ2-1, with D perhaps matching TRBD1 (6 bases). Per the germline V gene, CDR1 is ENHRY and CDR2 is SYGVKD. The CDR3 runs 14 residues. Trimming left V 8 bases short and J 5 bases short, with 16 bases between. CDR3 DNA: TGTGCCATCGGTCGACAGGCTGAGGACAATGAGCAGTTCTTC. The encoded protein is CAIGRQAEDNEQFF.

This clonotype was detected a few times. The genes are TRBV20-1 and TRBJ2-7; a possible D gene is TRBD2 (5 bases). CDR1 is DFQATT, CDR2 SNEGSKA, per germline (reference sequence). Trimming shortened V by 2 bases and J by 1 base, and 15 bases separated the two germline ends. CDR3 length equals 15 residues. CDR3 sequence (DNA): TGCAGTGCTAGACGATCCCCGGGGTATTCCTACGAGCAGTACTTC. This codes for CSARRSPGYSYEQYF.

This clonotype was counted a few times. This chain joins TRBV4-2 and TRBJ1-1; no clear D gene. Germline CDR1 and CDR2: LGHNA and YNFKEQ. Trimming stripped 0 bases from V and 5 bases from J, with 13 bases between. The CDR3 extends over 15 amino acids. The CDR3 DNA follows: TGTGCCAGCAGCCAAGATCCGGGAATATGGACTGAAGCTTTCTTT. As protein: CASSQDPGIWTEAFF.

This clonotype has a handful of counts. The chain carries TRBV5-1 and TRBJ1-2; a possible D gene is TRBD1 (5 bases). The CDR3 length is 14 residues. V lost 4 bases and J lost 7, with 17 bases in between. Germline V gene lookup returns CDR1 SGHRS and CDR2 YFSETQ. The CDR3: CASSPTDLSGGYTF. For the CDR3, the DNA is TGCGCCAGCAGCCCGACAGACCTCTCTGGTGGCTACACCTTC. The full variable domain, completed using reference TRBV5-1 and TRBJ1-2, is KAGVTQTPRYLIKTRGQQVTLSCSPISGHRSVSWYQQTPGQGLQFLFEYFSETQRNKGNFPGRFSGRQFSNSRSEMNVSTLELGDSALYLCASSPTDLSGGYTFGSGTRLTVV.

The V and J genes are TRBV6-6 and TRBJ2-1, with TRBD2 matching over 16 bases. With 2 bases clipped from V and 8 bases from J, the junction kept 9 bases outside the gene matches. Germline CDR1 MNHNY, CDR2 SVGAGI (reference sequence). This CDR3 comprises 18 residues. The DNA of the CDR3 is TGTGCCAGCAGTTACAGTGGAAAGGGACTAGCGGGGGGGGATGAGCAGTTCTTC. It yields the protein CASSYSGKGLAGGDEQFF.

This clonotype was counted a few times. The chain recombines TRBV5-1 with TRBJ1-1, with 7 positions matching TRBD1. V lost 1 base, J lost 3 bases, and 3 bases stayed unmatched. Germline CDR1 reads SGHRS; CDR2 reads YFSETQ. The CDR3 is 14 residues long. CDR3 bases: TGCGCCAGCAGCTTGAAGGGGGCTGACACTGAAGCTTTCTTT. Its protein is CASSLKGADTEAFF.

J is TRBJ2-5 and V is TRBV4-2; D uncertain. This CDR3 is built from 15 residues. Germline lookup yields CDR1 LGHNA and CDR2 YNFKEQ. Trimming shortened V by 0 bases and J by 2 bases, and 10 bases separated the two germline ends. The CDR3 loop is CASSQDSSPQETQYF. CDR3 bases: TGTGCCAGCAGCCAAGATAGTTCTCCGCAAGAGACCCAGTACTTC.

At least ten counts were recorded for this clonotype. The chain carries TRBV24-1 and TRBJ2-3, with D maybe TRBD1 (6 bases). V shed 3 bases and J shed 10 bases, with 22 bases lying between them. This CDR3 has 16 residues. Germline V lookup: CDR1 KGHDR, CDR2 SFDVKD. The CDR3 region has the DNA TGTGCCACCAGTGATGCCGGGACATCGCATCAGGTTGCGCAGTATTTT. Its protein product is CATSDAGTSHQVAQYF.

This clonotype has a handful of counts. The chain links TRBV4-1 to TRBJ2-7, with D tentatively TRBD2 (6 bases). This CDR3 spans 13 amino acids. The V and J ends lost 1 base and 4 bases respectively, with 8 bases between them. The germline CDR1 and CDR2 sequences are MGHRA and YSYEKL. The CDR3: CASSQGLGYEQYF. The CDR3, as DNA: TGCGCCAGCAGCCAAGGACTAGGGTACGAGCAGTACTTC.